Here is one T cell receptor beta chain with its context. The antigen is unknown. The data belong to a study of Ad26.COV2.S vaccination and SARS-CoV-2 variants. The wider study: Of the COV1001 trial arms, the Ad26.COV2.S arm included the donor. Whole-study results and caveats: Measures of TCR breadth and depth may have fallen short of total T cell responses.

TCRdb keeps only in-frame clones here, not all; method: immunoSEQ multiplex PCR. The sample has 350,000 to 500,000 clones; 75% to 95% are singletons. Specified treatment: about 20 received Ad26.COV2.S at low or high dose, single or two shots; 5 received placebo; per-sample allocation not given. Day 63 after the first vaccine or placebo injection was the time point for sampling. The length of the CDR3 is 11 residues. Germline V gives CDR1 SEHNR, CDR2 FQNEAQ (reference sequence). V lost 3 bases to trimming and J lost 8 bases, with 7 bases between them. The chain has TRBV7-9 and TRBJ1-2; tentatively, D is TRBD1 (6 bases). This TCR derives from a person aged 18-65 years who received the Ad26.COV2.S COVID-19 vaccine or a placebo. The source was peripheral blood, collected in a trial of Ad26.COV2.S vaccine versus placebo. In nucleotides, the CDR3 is TGTGCCAGCAGCTTCCAGGGGGGCTACACCTTC. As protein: CASSFQGGYTF.